A selection of T cell receptor beta chains follows, all from one sample in a study of blood T cells in healthy people across ages. In TCRdb, the 5' RACE reads were re-called with MiXCR into one record per CDR3 protein. The sample consists of roughly 1,100,000 distinct CDR3 sequences, roughly 24% of them appearing once. These data were likewise used in another study, on T cells of mothers and their children.

The specimen sequenced was blood. These TCRs come from a girl aged 2 to 10 in good health. The CDR3 runs from the conserved cysteine through the conserved F or W. D genes are given only for firm matches. Rows give clone size only sometimes, using once, few, many, or a class for an expanded clone.

v_call	j_call	d_call	clone_size	cdr3_aa	cdr3_nt
TRBV5-1	TRBJ1-1	.	.	CASSLDVKGAEAFF	TGCGCCAGCAGCTTGGACGTTAAAGGGGCTGAAGCTTTCTTT
TRBV19	TRBJ2-1	.	.	CASSEIRGEQFF	TGTGCCAGTAGTGAAATCCGGGGTGAGCAGTTCTTC
TRBV20-1	TRBJ2-3	.	.	CSARSPDTQYF	TGCAGTGCTAGGTCGCCAGATACGCAGTATTTT
TRBV6-2/TRBV6-3	TRBJ1-5	TRBD1	few	CASSYDIGQGNQPQHF	TGTGCCAGCAGTTACGATATCGGACAGGGAAATCAGCCCCAGCATTTT
TRBV20-1	TRBJ1-6	TRBD1	.	CSARPFAGTGSSPLHF	TGCAGTGCTAGACCATTTGCCGGGACAGGGAGTTCACCCCTCCACTTT
TRBV5-1	TRBJ2-1	TRBD2	few	CASSQSGGHYNEQFF	TGCGCCAGCAGCCAAAGCGGGGGCCACTACAATGAGCAGTTCTTC
TRBV29-1	TRBJ2-7	TRBD2	.	CSASPDSGGYEQCF	TGCAGCGCTAGTCCCGACAGCGGGGGCTACGAGCAGTGCTTC
TRBV7-9	TRBJ2-5	.	once	CASSRLLGQEEGETQYF	TGTGCCAGCAGCCGACTGTTGGGGCAGGAGGAGGGAGAGACCCAGTACTTC
TRBV4-3	TRBJ1-6	.	.	CASSQDRSSPLHF	TGCGCCAGCAGCCAAGATAGGAGTTCACCCCTCCACTTT
TRBV24-1	TRBJ2-2	TRBD1	.	CATTRGTGQTGELFF	TGTGCCACCACGCGCGGGACAGGGCAAACCGGGGAGCTGTTTTTT